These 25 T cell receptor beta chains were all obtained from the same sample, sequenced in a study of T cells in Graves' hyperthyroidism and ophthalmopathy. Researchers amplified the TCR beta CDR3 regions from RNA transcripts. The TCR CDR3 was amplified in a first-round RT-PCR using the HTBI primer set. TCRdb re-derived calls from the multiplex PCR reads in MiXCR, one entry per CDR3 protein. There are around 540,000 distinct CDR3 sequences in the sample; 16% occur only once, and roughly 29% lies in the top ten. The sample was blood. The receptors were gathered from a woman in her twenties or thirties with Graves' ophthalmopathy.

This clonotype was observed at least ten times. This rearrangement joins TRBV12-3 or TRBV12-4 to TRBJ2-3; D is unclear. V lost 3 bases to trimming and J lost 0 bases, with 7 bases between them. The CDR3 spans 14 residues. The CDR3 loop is CASSLSQSTDTQYF. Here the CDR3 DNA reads TGTGCCAGCAGTTTGAGCCAGAGCACAGATACGCAGTATTTT.

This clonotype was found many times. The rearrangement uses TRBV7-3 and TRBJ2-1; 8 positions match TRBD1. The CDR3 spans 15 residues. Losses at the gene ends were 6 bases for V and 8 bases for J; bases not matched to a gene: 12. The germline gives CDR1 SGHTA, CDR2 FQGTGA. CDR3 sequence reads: CASSPGQGFGDEQFF. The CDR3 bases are TGTGCCAGCAGTCCCGGACAGGGTTTTGGGGATGAGCAGTTCTTC.

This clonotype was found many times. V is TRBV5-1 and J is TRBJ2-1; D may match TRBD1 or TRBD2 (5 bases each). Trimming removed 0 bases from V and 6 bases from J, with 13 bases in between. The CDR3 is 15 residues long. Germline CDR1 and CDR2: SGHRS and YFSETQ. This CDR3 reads CASSLAGAAVNEQFF. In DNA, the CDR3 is TGCGCCAGCAGCTTGGCCGGGGCCGCCGTCAATGAGCAGTTCTTC.

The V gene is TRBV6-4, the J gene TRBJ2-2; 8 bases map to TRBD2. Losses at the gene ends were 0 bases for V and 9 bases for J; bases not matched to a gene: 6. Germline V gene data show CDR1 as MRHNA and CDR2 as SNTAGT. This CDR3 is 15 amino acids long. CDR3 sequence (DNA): TGTGCCAGCAGTGACTCGGAGAGCGGGAGTAGGGAGCTGTTTTTT. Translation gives CASSDSESGSRELFF.

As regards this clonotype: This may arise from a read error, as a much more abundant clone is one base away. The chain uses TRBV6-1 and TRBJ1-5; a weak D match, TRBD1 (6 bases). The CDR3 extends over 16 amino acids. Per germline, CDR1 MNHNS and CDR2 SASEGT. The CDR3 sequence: CANSEGGWYSNQPQHF. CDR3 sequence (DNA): TGTGCCAACAGTGAAGGGGGGTGGTATAGCAATCAGCCCCAGCATTTT.

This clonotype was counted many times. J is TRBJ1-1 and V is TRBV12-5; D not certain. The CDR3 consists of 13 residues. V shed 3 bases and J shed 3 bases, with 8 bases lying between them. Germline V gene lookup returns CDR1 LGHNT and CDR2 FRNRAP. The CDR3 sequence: CASGFSWDTEAFF. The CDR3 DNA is TGTGCTAGTGGTTTCAGTTGGGACACTGAAGCTTTCTTT.

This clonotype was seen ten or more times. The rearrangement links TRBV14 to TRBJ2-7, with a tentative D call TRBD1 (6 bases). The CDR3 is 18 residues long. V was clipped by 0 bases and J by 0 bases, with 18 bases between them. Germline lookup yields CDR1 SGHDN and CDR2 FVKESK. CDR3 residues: CASSQDRRTGMSSYEQYF. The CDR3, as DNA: TGTGCCAGCAGCCAAGATCGGAGAACAGGGATGAGCTCCTACGAGCAGTACTTC.

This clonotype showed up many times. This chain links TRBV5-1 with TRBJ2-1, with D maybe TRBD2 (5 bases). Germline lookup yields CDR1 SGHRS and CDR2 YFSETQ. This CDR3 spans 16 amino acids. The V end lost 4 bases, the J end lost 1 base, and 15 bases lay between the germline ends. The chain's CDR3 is CASSLAGGLSYNEQFF. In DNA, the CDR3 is TGCGCCAGCAGCCTGGCTGGCGGGCTTTCCTACAATGAGCAGTTCTTC.

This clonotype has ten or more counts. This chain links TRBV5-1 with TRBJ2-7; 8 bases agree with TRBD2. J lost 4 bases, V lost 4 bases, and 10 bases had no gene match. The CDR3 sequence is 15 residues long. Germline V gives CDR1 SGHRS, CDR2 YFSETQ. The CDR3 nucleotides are TGCGCCAGCAGCGCCACCGGGACTAGAGGTTACGAGCAGTACTTC. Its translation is CASSATGTRGYEQYF.

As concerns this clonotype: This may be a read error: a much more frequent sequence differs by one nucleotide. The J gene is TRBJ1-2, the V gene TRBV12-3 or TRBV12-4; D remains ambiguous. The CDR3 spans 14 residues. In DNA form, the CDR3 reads TGTGCCAGCAGTTTTGGACCTAACGCCTATGGCTACATCTTC. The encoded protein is CASSFGPNAYGYIF.

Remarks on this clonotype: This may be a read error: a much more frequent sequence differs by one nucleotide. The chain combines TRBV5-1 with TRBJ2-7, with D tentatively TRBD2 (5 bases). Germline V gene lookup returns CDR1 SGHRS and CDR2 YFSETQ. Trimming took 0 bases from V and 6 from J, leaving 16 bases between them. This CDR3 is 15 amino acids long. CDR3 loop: CASSLGGLPTCEQYF. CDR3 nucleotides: TGCGCCAGCAGCTTGGGCGGACTTCCCACCTGCGAGCAGTACTTC.

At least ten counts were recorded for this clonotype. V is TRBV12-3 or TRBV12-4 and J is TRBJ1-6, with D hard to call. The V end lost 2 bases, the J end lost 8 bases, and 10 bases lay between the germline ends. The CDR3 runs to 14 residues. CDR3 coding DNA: TGTGCCAGCAGTTTACGAGGGTATGATTCACCCCTCCACTTT. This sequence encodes CASSLRGYDSPLHF.

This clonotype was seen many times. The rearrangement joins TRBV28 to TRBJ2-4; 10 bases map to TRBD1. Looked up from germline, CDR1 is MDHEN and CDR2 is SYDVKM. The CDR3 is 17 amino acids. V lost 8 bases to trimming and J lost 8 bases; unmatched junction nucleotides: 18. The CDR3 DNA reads TGTGCCAGCGGGCTATTTTTTACGGGACAGGGGATGCACATTCAGTACTTC. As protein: CASGLFFTGQGMHIQYF.

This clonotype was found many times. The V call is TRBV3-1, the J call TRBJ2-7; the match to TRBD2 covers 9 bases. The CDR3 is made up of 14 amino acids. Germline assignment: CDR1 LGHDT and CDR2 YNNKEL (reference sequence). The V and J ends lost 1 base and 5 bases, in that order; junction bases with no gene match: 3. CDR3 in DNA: TGTGCCAGCAGCCAAGTTAGCGGGAGAAACGAGCAGTACTTC. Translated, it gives CASSQVSGRNEQYF.

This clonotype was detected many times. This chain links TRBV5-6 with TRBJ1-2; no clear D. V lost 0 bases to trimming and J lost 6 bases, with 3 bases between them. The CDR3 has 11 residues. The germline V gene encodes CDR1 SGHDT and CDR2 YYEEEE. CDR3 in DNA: TGTGCCAGCAGCTTGGGTAATGGCTACACCTTC. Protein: CASSLGNGYTF.

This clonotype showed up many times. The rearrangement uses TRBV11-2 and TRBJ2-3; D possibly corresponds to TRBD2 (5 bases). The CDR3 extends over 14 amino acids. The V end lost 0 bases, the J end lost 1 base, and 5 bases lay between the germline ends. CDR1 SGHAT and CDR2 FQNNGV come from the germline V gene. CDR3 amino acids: CASSLERGTDTQYF. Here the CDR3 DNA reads TGTGCCAGCAGCTTAGAGCGGGGCACAGATACGCAGTATTTT.

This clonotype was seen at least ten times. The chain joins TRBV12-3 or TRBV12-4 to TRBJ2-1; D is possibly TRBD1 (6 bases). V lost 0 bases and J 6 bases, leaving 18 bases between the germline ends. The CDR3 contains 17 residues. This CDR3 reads CASSLASYRERVNEQFF. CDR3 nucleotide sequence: TGTGCCAGCAGTTTAGCTTCTTACAGGGAAAGGGTCAATGAGCAGTTCTTC.

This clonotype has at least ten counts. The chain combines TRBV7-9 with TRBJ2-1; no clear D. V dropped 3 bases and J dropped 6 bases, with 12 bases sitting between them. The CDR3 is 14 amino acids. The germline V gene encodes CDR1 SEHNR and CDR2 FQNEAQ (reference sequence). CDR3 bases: TGTGCCAGCAGCTTTGACGAGCCCCGCAATGAGCAGTTCTTC. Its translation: CASSFDEPRNEQFF.

CDR3 amino acids: CATSRQANQPQHF. CDR3 DNA sequence: TGTGCCACCTCAAGACAGGCCAATCAGCCCCAGCATTTT. The V and J genes are TRBV15 and TRBJ1-5, with D maybe TRBD1 (6 bases). The CDR3 covers 13 residues. The V end lost 8 bases, the J end lost 3 bases, and 11 bases lay between the germline ends. Germline V lookup: CDR1 LNHNV, CDR2 YYDKDF (reference sequence). The full variable domain, rest sourced from reference TRBV15 and TRBJ1-5, is DAMVIQNPRYQVTQFGKPVTLSCSQTLNHNVMYWYQQKSSQAPKLLFHYYDKDFNNEADTPDNFQSRRPNTSFCFLDIRSPGLGDTAMYLCATSRQANQPQHFGDGTRLSIL.

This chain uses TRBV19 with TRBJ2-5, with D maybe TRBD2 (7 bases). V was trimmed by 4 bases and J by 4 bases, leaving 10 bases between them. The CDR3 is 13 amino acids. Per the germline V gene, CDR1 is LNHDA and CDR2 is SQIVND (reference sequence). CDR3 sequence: CASSRGGVETQYF. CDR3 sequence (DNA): TGTGCCAGTAGTAGGGGGGGCGTAGAGACCCAGTACTTC.

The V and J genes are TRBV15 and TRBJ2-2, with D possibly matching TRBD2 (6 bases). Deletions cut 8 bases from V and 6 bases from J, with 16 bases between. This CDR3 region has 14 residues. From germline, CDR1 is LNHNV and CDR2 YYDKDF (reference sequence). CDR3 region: CATGTPTLSGELFF. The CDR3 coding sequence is TGTGCCACCGGGACTCCCACTCTTTCCGGGGAGCTGTTTTTT.

The CDR3 sequence: CASSFVIDTQYF. The DNA of the CDR3 is TGTGCCAGCAGTTTCGTTATAGATACGCAGTATTTT. This chain joins TRBV28 and TRBJ2-3; no clear D. CDR1 is MDHEN and CDR2 is SYDVKM in the germline V gene. The V gene lost 3 bases and the J gene lost 5 bases, with 6 bases spanning the gap. This CDR3 is 12 amino acids long.

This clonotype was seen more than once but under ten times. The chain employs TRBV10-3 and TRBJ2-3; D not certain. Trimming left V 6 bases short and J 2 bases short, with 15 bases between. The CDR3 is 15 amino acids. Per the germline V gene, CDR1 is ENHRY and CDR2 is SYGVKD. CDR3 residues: CAISVILNPTDTQYF. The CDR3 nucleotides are TGTGCCATCAGCGTTATACTGAACCCCACAGATACGCAGTATTTT.

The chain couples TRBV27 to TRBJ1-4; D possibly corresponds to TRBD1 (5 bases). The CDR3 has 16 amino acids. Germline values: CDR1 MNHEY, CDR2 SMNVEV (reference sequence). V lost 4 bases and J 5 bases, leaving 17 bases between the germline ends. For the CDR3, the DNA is TGTGCCAGCAGTTCTCTGGGGGAAGCTGAGAATGAAAAACTGTTTTTT. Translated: CASSSLGEAENEKLFF.

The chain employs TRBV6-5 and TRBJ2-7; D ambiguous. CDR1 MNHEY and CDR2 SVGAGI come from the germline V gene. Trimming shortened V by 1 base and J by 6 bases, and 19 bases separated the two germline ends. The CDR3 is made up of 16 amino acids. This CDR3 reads CASSYFAVGSRSEQYF. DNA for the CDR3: TGTGCCAGCAGTTACTTTGCAGTGGGGTCCCGCTCCGAGCAGTACTTC.